This TCR beta chain was observed in a study of blood T cell repertoires in COVID-19. TCRdb keeps only in-frame clones here, not all; method: immunoSEQ multiplex PCR. The sample records about 320,000 clones, 90% being singletons. A note on this clone: This sample includes further DNA sequences coding for the same CDR3.

The origin of this receptor is a woman in her twenties or thirties who had been exposed to COVID-19. Sample: PBMCs or T cells enriched from blood (not recorded which).

In DNA, the CDR3 is TGCAGTGCTAGTTCAGGGGCAGGCACAGATACGCAGTATTTT. Protein sequence: CSASSGAGTDTQYF. This chain connects TRBV20-1 to TRBJ2-3, with D possibly matching TRBD1 (6 bases). The CDR3 spans 14 residues. CDR1 is DFQATT, CDR2 SNEGSKA, per germline (reference sequence). Trimming shortened V by 3 bases and J by 1 base, and 11 bases separated the two germline ends.